Sequencing of this T cell receptor beta chain was carried out in a study of identical twins. This CDR3 comprises 14 residues. From germline, CDR1 is SGHAT and CDR2 FQNNGV. V was cut by 5 bases and J by 2 bases, with 12 bases left in between. TCRdb analysed the 5' RACE reads with MiXCR anew, one entry per CDR3 protein. Counted here are 400,000 to 500,000 distinct CDR3 sequences, approximately 17% occurring once; the ten biggest clones make up roughly an eighth. This clonotype occurred a few times. Sequenced sample: naive T cells sorted from blood. The receptor's source is a man in his fifties or sixties in good health. The chain employs TRBV11-2 and TRBJ2-5; TRBD1 might be the D (6 bases). In DNA form, the CDR3 reads TGTGCCAGCAGCGACAGGAGCAATCAAGAGACCCAGTACTTC. This translates into CASSDRSNQETQYF. Full variable domain (rest looked up from reference TRBV11-2 and TRBJ2-5): EAGVAQSPRYKIIEKRQSVAFWCNPISGHATLYWYQQILGQGPKLLIQFQNNGVVDDSQLPKDRFSAERLKGVDSTLKIQPAKLEDSAVYLCASSDRSNQETQYFGPGTRLLVL.